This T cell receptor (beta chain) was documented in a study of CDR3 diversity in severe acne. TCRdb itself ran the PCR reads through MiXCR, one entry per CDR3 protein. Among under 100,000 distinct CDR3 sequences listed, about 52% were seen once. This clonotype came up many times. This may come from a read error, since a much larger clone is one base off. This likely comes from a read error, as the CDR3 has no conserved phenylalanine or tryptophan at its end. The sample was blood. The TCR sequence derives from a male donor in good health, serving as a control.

This CDR3 reads CASSGLAGGYEQYS. Here the CDR3 DNA reads TGTGCCAGCAGTGGACTAGCGGGGGGCTACGAGCAGTACTCC. The J gene is TRBJ2-7, the V gene TRBV6-5; 14 bases map to TRBD2. The V gene end was trimmed by 5 bases and the J gene end by 3 bases; junction bases not matched to a gene: 0. This CDR3 contains 14 residues. Per germline, CDR1 MNHEY and CDR2 SVGAGI.